The clone carrying this T cell receptor beta chain appeared a single time. These data belong to a study of siplizumab effects on memory and regulatory T cells. Profiled with immunoSEQ multiplex PCR; TCRdb holds only in-frame clones, not every one. The table has some 97,000 clones, around 90% seen once. Germline lookup yields CDR1 LNHDA and CDR2 SQIVND (reference sequence). The CDR3 sequence is 15 residues long. V dropped 6 bases and J dropped 7 bases, with 19 bases sitting between them. The source material was Tregs sorted from blood. The receptor was derived from a human donor in good health. The chain links TRBV19 to TRBJ2-1, with D tentatively TRBD2 (6 bases). DNA for the CDR3: TGTGCCAGTAGCCGGACTACATTGAAAGGTAATGAGCAGTTCTTC. Its translation is CASSRTTLKGNEQFF. Full variable domain (missing parts from reference TRBV19 and TRBJ2-1): DGGITQSPKYLFRKEGQNVTLSCEQNLNHDAMYWYRQDPGQGLRLIYYSQIVNDFQKGDIAEGYSVSREKKESFPLTVTSAQKNPTAFYLCASSRTTLKGNEQFFGPGTRLTVL.